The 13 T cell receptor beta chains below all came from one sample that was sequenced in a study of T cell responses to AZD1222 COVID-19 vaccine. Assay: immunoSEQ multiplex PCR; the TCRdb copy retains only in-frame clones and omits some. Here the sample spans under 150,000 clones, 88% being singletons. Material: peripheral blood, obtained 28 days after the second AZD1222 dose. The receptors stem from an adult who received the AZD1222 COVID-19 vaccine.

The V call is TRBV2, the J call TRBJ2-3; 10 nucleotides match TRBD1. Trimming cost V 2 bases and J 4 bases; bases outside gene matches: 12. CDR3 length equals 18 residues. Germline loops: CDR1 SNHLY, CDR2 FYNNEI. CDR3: CASSESSTGQGDSDTQYF. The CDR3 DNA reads TGTGCCAGCAGTGAAAGCTCGACTGGACAGGGGGACTCAGATACGCAGTATTTT.

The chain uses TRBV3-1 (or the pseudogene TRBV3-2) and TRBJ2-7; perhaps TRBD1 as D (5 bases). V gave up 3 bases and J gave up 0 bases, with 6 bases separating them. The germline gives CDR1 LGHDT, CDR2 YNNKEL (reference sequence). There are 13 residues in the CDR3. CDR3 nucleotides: TGTGCCAGCAGCCAGCAGGGCTCCTACGAGCAGTACTTC. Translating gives CASSQQGSYEQYF.

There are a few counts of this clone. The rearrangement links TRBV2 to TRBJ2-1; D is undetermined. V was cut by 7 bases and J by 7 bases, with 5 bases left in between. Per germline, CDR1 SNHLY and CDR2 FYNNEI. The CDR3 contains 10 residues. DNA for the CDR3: TGTGCCAGCAATAGGAATGAGCAGTTCTTC. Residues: CASNRNEQFF.

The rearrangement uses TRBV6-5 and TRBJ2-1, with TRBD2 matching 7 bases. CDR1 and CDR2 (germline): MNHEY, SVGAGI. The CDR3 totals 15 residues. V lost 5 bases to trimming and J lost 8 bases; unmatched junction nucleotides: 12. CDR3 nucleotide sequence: TGTGCCAGCAGTAGGCAAGGCGGGAGTACTGATGAGCAGTTCTTC. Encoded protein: CASSRQGGSTDEQFF.

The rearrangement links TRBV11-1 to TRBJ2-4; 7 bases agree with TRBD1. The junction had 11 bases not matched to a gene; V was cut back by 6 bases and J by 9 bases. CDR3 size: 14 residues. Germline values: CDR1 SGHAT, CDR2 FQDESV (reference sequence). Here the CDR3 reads CASSQSQGLGIQYF. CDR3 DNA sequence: TGTGCCAGCAGTCAGTCACAGGGGTTAGGCATTCAGTACTTC.

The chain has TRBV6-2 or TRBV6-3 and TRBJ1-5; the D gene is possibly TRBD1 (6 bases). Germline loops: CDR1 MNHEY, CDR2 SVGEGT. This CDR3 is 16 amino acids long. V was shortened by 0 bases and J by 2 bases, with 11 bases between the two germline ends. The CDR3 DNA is TGTGCCAGCAGTTACTCGGGGGCTTCCGGCAATCAGCCCCAGCATTTT. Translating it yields CASSYSGASGNQPQHF.

The CDR3 sequence: CASRGTSGGQETQYF. In DNA form, the CDR3 reads TGTGCCAGCAGGGGAACTAGCGGGGGTCAAGAGACCCAGTACTTC. The V and J genes are TRBV28 and TRBJ2-5, with 11 nucleotides matching TRBD2. The CDR3 consists of 15 residues. CDR1 and CDR2 (germline): MDHEN, SYDVKM. V lost 6 bases and J lost 2; bases outside the gene matches: 5.

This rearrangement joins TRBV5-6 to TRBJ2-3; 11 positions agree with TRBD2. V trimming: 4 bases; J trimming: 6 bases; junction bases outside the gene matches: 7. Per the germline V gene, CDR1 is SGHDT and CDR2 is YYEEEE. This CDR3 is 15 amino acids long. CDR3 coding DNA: TGTGCCAGCAGCGGAGTAGCGGGAGGGGTGGATACGCAGTATTTT. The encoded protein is CASSGVAGGVDTQYF.

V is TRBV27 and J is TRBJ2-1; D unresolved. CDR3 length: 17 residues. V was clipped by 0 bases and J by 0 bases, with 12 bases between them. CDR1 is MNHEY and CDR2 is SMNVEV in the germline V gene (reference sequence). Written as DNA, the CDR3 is TGTGCCAGCAGTTTATCGCAAGGTATCGGCTCCTACAATGAGCAGTTCTTC. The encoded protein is CASSLSQGIGSYNEQFF.

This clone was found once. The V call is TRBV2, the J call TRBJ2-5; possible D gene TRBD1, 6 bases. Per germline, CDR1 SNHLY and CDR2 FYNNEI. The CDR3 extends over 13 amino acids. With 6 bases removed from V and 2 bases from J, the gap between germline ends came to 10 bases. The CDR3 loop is CASSGQTQETQYF. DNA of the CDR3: TGTGCCAGCAGCGGACAGACACAAGAGACCCAGTACTTC.

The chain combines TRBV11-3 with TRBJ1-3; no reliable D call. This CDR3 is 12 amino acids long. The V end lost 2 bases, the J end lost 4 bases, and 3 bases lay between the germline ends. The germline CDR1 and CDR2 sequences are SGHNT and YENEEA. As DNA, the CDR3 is TGTGCCAGCAGCTTACGGGGAAACACCATATATTTT. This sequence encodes CASSLRGNTIYF.

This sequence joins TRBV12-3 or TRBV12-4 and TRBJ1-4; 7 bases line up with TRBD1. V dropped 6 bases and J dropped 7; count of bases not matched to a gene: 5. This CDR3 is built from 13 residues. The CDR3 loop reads CASSPGTAEKLFF. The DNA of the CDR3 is TGTGCCAGCAGCCCCGGGACAGCTGAAAAACTGTTTTTT.

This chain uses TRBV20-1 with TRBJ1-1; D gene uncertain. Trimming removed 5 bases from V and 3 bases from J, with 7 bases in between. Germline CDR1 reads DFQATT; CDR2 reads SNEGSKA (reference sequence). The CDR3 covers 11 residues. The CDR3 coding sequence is TGCAGTGCTCCTCTTGACACTGAAGCTTTCTTT. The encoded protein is CSAPLDTEAFF.